Shown below are 30 T cell receptor beta chains from a single sample sequenced in a study of blood T cell repertoires in COVID-19. Clones were sequenced by immunoSEQ multiplex PCR, and TCRdb holds only the in-frame ones, with some missing. The table records a few hundred thousand clones, 84% of them present only once. The sequenced sample consisted of peripheral blood. These receptors were obtained from a human donor in a cohort sampled during active COVID-19.

This clone was observed a handful of times. The V and J genes are TRBV12-3 or TRBV12-4 and TRBJ2-7; 7 positions agree with TRBD1. CDR3 length equals 13 residues. J gave up 7 bases and V 5 bases, and 8 bases lay outside the gene matches. The CDR3 DNA reads TGTGCCAGCAGTCGGGACAGTTCTTCAGAGCAGTACTTC. The encoded protein is CASSRDSSSEQYF.

This chain uses TRBV4-2 with TRBJ2-1; the D gene is possibly TRBD1 (6 bases). The CDR3 is 15 residues long. From germline, CDR1 is LGHNA and CDR2 YNFKEQ. Deletions cut 1 base from V and 4 bases from J, with 11 bases between. The CDR3 sequence is CASSQVGAIYNEQFF. DNA for the CDR3: TGTGCCAGCAGCCAAGTGGGGGCTATTTACAATGAGCAGTTCTTC.

The rearrangement uses TRBV28 and TRBJ1-1, with no clear D. The length of the CDR3 is 14 residues. In germline, CDR1 is MDHEN, CDR2 SYDVKM. V lost 2 bases, J lost 4 bases, and 11 bases lay in between. CDR3 DNA sequence: TGTGCCAGCAGTTTACCTCTCGGGGTCACTGAAGCTTTCTTT. Translation: CASSLPLGVTEAFF. Together with reference TRBV28 and TRBJ1-1, the CDR3 gives the full variable domain: DVKVTQSSRYLVKRTGEKVFLECVQDMDHENMFWYRQDPGLGLRLIYFSYDVKMKEKGDIPEGYSVSREKKERFSLILESASTNQTSMYLCASSLPLGVTEAFFGQGTRLTVV.

This chain uses TRBV6-6 with TRBJ1-2; 9 bases line up with TRBD1. J was trimmed by 4 bases and V by 7 bases; bases with no gene match: 10. The CDR3 runs to 15 residues. Germline V gene sequence: CDR1 MNHNY, CDR2 SVGAGI (reference sequence). CDR3 nucleotide sequence: TGTGCCAGCATCCCTGGACAGGGGAAATTCTATGGCTACACCTTC. Residues: CASIPGQGKFYGYTF.

The rearrangement joins TRBV5-1 to TRBJ2-7, with 10 bases identical to TRBD2. Germline-derived CDR1 and CDR2 are SGHRS and YFSETQ. The CDR3 is made up of 16 amino acids. After removal of 7 bases from V and 0 bases from J, the junction contained 10 bases not matched to a gene. The CDR3 loop reads CASVNTTSGHSYEQYF. DNA of the CDR3: TGCGCCAGCGTCAATACGACTAGCGGGCACTCCTACGAGCAGTACTTC. The variable domain in full, with the rest retrieved from reference TRBV5-1 and TRBJ2-7, is KAGVTQTPRYLIKTRGQQVTLSCSPISGHRSVSWYQQTPGQGLQFLFEYFSETQRNKGNFPGRFSGRQFSNSRSEMNVSTLELGDSALYLCASVNTTSGHSYEQYFGPGTRLTVT.

The chain has TRBV15 and TRBJ2-1; D uncertain. The CDR3 loop spans 18 amino acids. V was clipped by 0 bases and J by 0 bases, with 15 bases between them. CDR1 LNHNV and CDR2 YYDKDF come from the germline V gene (reference sequence). The CDR3 DNA reads TGTGCCACCAGCAGAGATCCCAGACTCCTCACCTCCTACAATGAGCAGTTCTTC. Amino acids: CATSRDPRLLTSYNEQFF.

The chain uses TRBV7-2 and TRBJ2-6; the D is unclear. Germline values: CDR1 SGHTA, CDR2 FQGNSA. CDR3 length equals 17 residues. Trimming took 1 base from V and 0 from J, leaving 10 bases between them. For the CDR3, the DNA is TGTGCCAGCAGCTTAGATCCTCGGAGCTCTGGGGCCAACGTCCTGACTTTC. It codes for CASSLDPRSSGANVLTF.

The V and J genes are TRBV2 and TRBJ2-7, with D perhaps matching TRBD1 (6 bases). CDR3 length: 13 residues. CDR1 is SNHLY, CDR2 FYNNEI, per germline. V was pared by 8 bases and J by 4 bases, with 15 bases between. The CDR3 sequence: CASVKDRRYEQYF. CDR3 DNA sequence: TGTGCCAGCGTCAAAGACAGGAGGTACGAGCAGTACTTC. The full variable domain, with the rest looked up from reference TRBV2 and TRBJ2-7, is EPEVTQTPSHQVTQMGQEVILRCVPISNHLYFYWYRQILGQKVEFLVSFYNNEISEKSEIFDDQFSVERPDGSNFTLKIRSTKLEDSAMYFCASVKDRRYEQYFGPGTRLTVT.

V and J are TRBV28 and TRBJ1-2, with a possible D match to TRBD1 (5 bases). The germline V gene has CDR1 MDHEN and CDR2 SYDVKM. This CDR3 contains 12 residues. V lost 5 bases and J 8 bases, leaving 12 bases between the germline ends. The CDR3 region is CASSITGRGYTF. CDR3 sequence (DNA): TGTGCCAGCAGTATTACAGGAAGGGGCTACACCTTC.

The chain uses TRBV4-2 and TRBJ2-7; 9 nucleotides line up with TRBD1. The CDR3 contains 15 residues. Germline CDR1 LGHNA, CDR2 YNFKEQ. V gave up 4 bases and J gave up 4 bases; unmatched junction bases: 8. This chain's CDR3 is CASSREGTGWYEQYF. CDR3 nucleotides: TGTGCCAGCAGCCGAGAAGGGACAGGGTGGTACGAGCAGTACTTC.

This clone was seen once. The gene calls are TRBV7-2 and TRBJ1-2, with TRBD1 matching over 8 bases. The CDR3 sequence is 14 residues long. V was pared by 3 bases and J by 2 bases, with 2 bases of the junction left unmatched. Germline values: CDR1 SGHTA, CDR2 FQGNSA. The DNA of the CDR3 is TGTGCCAGCAGCTTCACAGGGGGAAACTATGGCTACACCTTC. The encoded protein is CASSFTGGNYGYTF.

This clone has more than one count but fewer than ten. The chain employs TRBV27 and TRBJ1-5, with 10 bases aligning to TRBD1. V gave up 6 bases and J gave up 2 bases; unmatched junction bases: 19. Per germline, CDR1 MNHEY and CDR2 SMNVEV (reference sequence). This CDR3 has 20 amino acids. CDR3 amino acids: CASRRGGGTGAGWGNQPQHF. The DNA of the CDR3 is TGTGCCAGCAGGAGAGGAGGGGGGACAGGGGCCGGTTGGGGCAATCAGCCCCAGCATTTT.

This clone was seen just once. The V gene is TRBV18, the J gene TRBJ2-3; a weak D match, TRBD2 (6 bases). The CDR3 runs to 17 residues. The germline V and J ends were trimmed by 3 bases and 2 bases, with 18 bases remaining between them. Germline CDR1 is KGHSH and CDR2 is LQKENI. CDR3 sequence: CASSPLDLAGPTDTQYF. CDR3 nucleotide sequence: TGTGCCAGCTCACCCCTAGACTTGGCGGGACCCACAGATACGCAGTATTTT.

The chain uses TRBV5-1 and TRBJ2-1; D is possibly TRBD2 (6 bases). The CDR3 length is 15 residues. Germline CDR1 is SGHRS and CDR2 is YFSETQ. The ends were cut back, 2 bases at V and 9 bases at J, with 18 bases in the middle. The CDR3 region is CASSFSSDPGGEQFF. In DNA, the CDR3 is TGCGCCAGCAGCTTTTCTAGCGATCCGGGCGGTGAGCAGTTCTTC.

V usage is TRBV11-2 and J usage is TRBJ2-2, with 10 bases that match TRBD2. Germline values: CDR1 SGHAT, CDR2 FQNNGV. The CDR3 is made up of 17 amino acids. The V gene end was trimmed by 5 bases and the J gene end by 5 bases; junction bases not matched to a gene: 11. The CDR3 DNA reads TGTGCCAGCAGCGACTCCGGGACTAGCGACTCTACCGGGGAGCTGTTTTTT. It encodes CASSDSGTSDSTGELFF.

This clone occurred once. V usage is TRBV7-3 and J usage is TRBJ2-3; the D gene is possibly TRBD2 (6 bases). The V end was cut by 1 base, the J end by 0 bases, with 32 bases between. From germline, CDR1 is SGHTA and CDR2 FQGTGA. There are 23 residues in the CDR3. The DNA for the CDR3 is TGTGCCAGCAGCTTAAAGTGGGCGGGGCCCTCCGGTCCTCGGTATACTAGCACAGATACGCAGTATTTT. It specifies CASSLKWAGPSGPRYTSTDTQYF.

This chain connects TRBV6-6 to TRBJ1-5, with 10 bases matching TRBD1. CDR1 and CDR2 (germline): MNHNY, SVGAGI (reference sequence). J lost 0 bases, V lost 5 bases, and 7 bases had no gene match. The CDR3 has 17 residues. The CDR3: CASSPEGQGYSNQPQHF. DNA of the CDR3: TGTGCCAGCAGTCCAGAGGGACAGGGGTATAGCAATCAGCCCCAGCATTTT.

This sequence joins TRBV29-1 and TRBJ2-1, with TRBD1 matching over 7 bases. Germline CDR1 is SQVTM and CDR2 is ANQGSEA. J gave up 2 bases and V 2 bases, and 3 bases lay outside the gene matches. This CDR3 region has 14 residues. The CDR3 DNA reads as TGCAGCGTTGAACCCGGGACAGCCTACAATGAGCAGTTCTTC. It specifies CSVEPGTAYNEQFF.

The rearrangement uses TRBV3-1 (or the pseudogene TRBV3-2) and TRBJ2-5; perhaps TRBD2 as D (6 bases). CDR3 length: 14 amino acids. Between the trimmed V and J ends, which lost 2 bases and 9 bases, there was a span of 16 bases. CDR1 is LGHDT, CDR2 YNNKEL, per germline (reference sequence). The CDR3, as DNA: TGTGCCAGCAGCCAAACAGCCCAGCAGCGGGCCCAGTACTTC. Translating it yields CASSQTAQQRAQYF.

The chain uses TRBV5-8 and TRBJ1-5, with 7 positions matching TRBD1. J gave up 5 bases and V 2 bases, and 7 bases lay outside the gene matches. Germline V CDR1 and CDR2: SGHTS, YDEGEE. This CDR3 spans 15 amino acids. In DNA form, the CDR3 reads TGTGCCAGCAGCTTTTCCGGGACAGTACATCAGCCCCAGCATTTT. It is translated as CASSFSGTVHQPQHF. The variable domain in full, completed from reference TRBV5-8 and TRBJ1-5, reads EAGVTQSPTHLIKTRGQQATLRCSPISGHTSVYWYQQALGLGLQFLLWYDEGEERNRGNFPPRFSGRQFPNYSSELNVNALELEDSALYLCASSFSGTVHQPQHFGDGTRLSIL.

The chain has TRBV7-9 and TRBJ2-7, with D possibly matching TRBD1 (6 bases). Germline V gene data show CDR1 as SEHNR and CDR2 as FQNEAQ (reference sequence). The CDR3 is made up of 15 amino acids. V was clipped by 4 bases and J by 0 bases, with 13 bases between them. Here the CDR3 DNA reads TGTGCCAGCAGCTCAATCCAGGGGCTCTCCTACGAGCAGTACTTC. It yields the protein CASSSIQGLSYEQYF.

This clone has only a few counts. This sequence joins TRBV6-6 and TRBJ2-2; maybe TRBD1 (6 bases). Looked up from germline, CDR1 is MNHNY and CDR2 is SVGAGI (reference sequence). The CDR3 totals 12 residues. Trimming cost V 6 bases and J 5 bases, with 7 bases left between them. CDR3 in DNA: TGTGCCAGCAGACAGGGAACCGGGGAGCTGTTTTTT. Protein product: CASRQGTGELFF.

The rearrangement joins TRBV2 to TRBJ2-7; D gene ambiguous. Germline values: CDR1 SNHLY, CDR2 FYNNEI. CDR3 length equals 13 residues. V lost 0 bases and J 9 bases, leaving 12 bases between the germline ends. The CDR3 region is CASSEALQVGQYF. The CDR3 nucleotides are TGTGCCAGCAGTGAAGCGCTTCAGGTCGGGCAGTACTTC.

The gene calls are TRBV6-1 and TRBJ1-1, with 7 positions matching TRBD1. V trimming: 2 bases; J trimming: 4 bases; junction bases outside the gene matches: 4. In germline, CDR1 is MNHNS, CDR2 SASEGT. The CDR3 is 14 residues long. The CDR3 is CASSEQGGLTEAFF. The CDR3 coding sequence is TGTGCCAGCAGTGAACAAGGGGGCCTCACTGAAGCTTTCTTT.

The V gene is TRBV7-2, the J gene TRBJ2-5; D might be TRBD2 (6 bases). Trimming took off 0 bases at V and 3 bases at J, with 20 bases between the two ends. In germline, CDR1 is SGHTA, CDR2 FQGNSA. The CDR3 length is 18 residues. The CDR3 DNA follows: TGTGCCAGCAGCTTAGCGAACCTCGGGGCGGGGAGGAAAGAGACCCAGTACTTC. Translation gives CASSLANLGAGRKETQYF.

This chain links TRBV5-6 with TRBJ2-5, with a tentative D call TRBD2 (6 bases). CDR1 and CDR2 from the germline V gene are SGHDT and YYEEEE. V lost 4 bases, J lost 5 bases, and 15 bases lay in between. This CDR3 region has 14 residues. CDR3 coding DNA: TGTGCCAGCAGCACGGCGGGGTTCGGGGAGACCCAGTACTTC. Protein product: CASSTAGFGETQYF.

V and J are TRBV21-1 and TRBJ1-1. TRBV21-1 is tagged as a pseudogene. CDR3 length equals 14 residues. The CDR3 nucleotides read TGTGCCAGCAGCAGAGGGAAACGGAACACTGAAGCTTTCTTT. Residues: CASSRGKRNTEAFF.

This clone was seen just once. The rearrangement links TRBV18 to TRBJ2-1; TRBD2 matches 7 bases. This CDR3 contains 13 residues. In germline, CDR1 is KGHSH, CDR2 LQKENI. V gave up 2 bases and J gave up 10 bases; unmatched junction bases: 5. The CDR3 bases are TGTGCCAGCTCACCAGTCCTCGGGGGGGAGCAGTTCTTC. It yields the protein CASSPVLGGEQFF.

V and J are TRBV6-4 and TRBJ2-2, with D maybe TRBD2 (6 bases). V lost 0 bases and J lost 7, with 6 bases in between. Germline CDR1 reads MRHNA; CDR2 reads SNTAGT. The CDR3 has 13 amino acids. CDR3 residues: CASSDSEGGELFF. For the CDR3, the DNA is TGTGCCAGCAGTGACTCGGAGGGCGGGGAGCTGTTTTTT.

As DNA, the CDR3 is TGTGCCAGCAGCCTAGGCTCTGGGGCCAACGTCCTGACTTTC. This gives the protein CASSLGSGANVLTF. V and J are TRBV2 and TRBJ2-6; D unresolved. The CDR3 is made up of 14 amino acids. Germline V lookup: CDR1 SNHLY, CDR2 FYNNEI. Trimming shortened V by 6 bases and J by 0 bases, and 6 bases separated the two germline ends.